These T cell receptor beta chains were read from a single sample in a study of shared clonotypes between healthy human individuals. Repertoires were generated with immunoSEQ multiplex PCR, while TCRdb's copy carries only in-frame clones and drops some. The data hold some 1.5 million clones, with approximately 96% observed a single time. The specimen was naive CD4+ T cells sorted from blood. These receptors were taken from a young man in good health. CDR3s include the opening cysteine and the closing phenylalanine or tryptophan. A D gene is named only where the DNA matches it firmly. Clone size is given for some rows only: seen once, a few or many times, or a class if the clone is expanded.

J: TRBJ2-3
D: -
V: TRBV7-2
length: 14
size: once
CDR3: CASSFIGPEDTQYF
DNA: TGTGCCAGCAGCTTCATTGGGCCGGAAGATACGCAGTATTTT

J: TRBJ2-7
D: -
V: TRBV2
length: 14
size: -
CDR3: CASVRERSSYEQYF
DNA: TGTGCCAGCGTTCGAGAAAGGAGCTCCTACGAGCAGTACTTC

J: TRBJ2-1
D: TRBD1
V: TRBV28
length: 17
size: -
CDR3: CASSSVTGGLSYNEQFF
DNA: TGTGCCAGCAGTTCCGTAACAGGGGGCCTCTCCTACAATGAGCAGTTCTTC

J: TRBJ2-2
D: TRBD2
V: TRBV18
length: 18
size: -
CDR3: CASSPLETSGRATGELFF
DNA: TGTGCCAGCTCACCACTAGAGACTAGCGGGAGGGCCACCGGGGAGCTGTTTTTT

J: TRBJ2-7
D: -
V: TRBV4-1
length: 16
size: -
CDR3: CASSQSLRDFHDEQYF
DNA: TGCGCCAGCAGCCAGAGTCTCCGGGACTTTCACGACGAGCAGTACTTC

J: TRBJ2-7
D: -
V: TRBV5-6
length: 13
size: -
CDR3: CASSFGGLDEQYF
DNA: TGTGCCAGCAGCTTCGGGGGGCTGGACGAGCAGTACTTC

J: TRBJ1-1
D: -
V: TRBV21-1
length: 16
size: -
CDR3: CASSPPGQPRRTEAFF
DNA: TGTGCCAGCAGCCCCCCAGGACAGCCGAGGAGGACTGAAGCTTTCTTT

J: TRBJ2-3
D: -
V: TRBV6-5
length: 13
size: -
CDR3: CASSDRTTDTQYF
DNA: TGTGCCAGCAGTGATAGGACTACAGATACGCAGTATTTT

J: TRBJ2-3
D: -
V: TRBV6-6
length: 14
size: -
CDR3: CASSYSTGPDTQYF
DNA: TGTGCCAGCAGTTACTCGACGGGGCCAGATACGCAGTATTTT

J: TRBJ1-2
D: -
V: TRBV28
length: 14
size: -
CDR3: CASSLPGPNYGYTF
DNA: TGTGCCAGCAGTTTACCGGGCCCTAACTATGGCTACACCTTC

J: TRBJ1-1
D: -
V: TRBV6-4
length: 13
size: -
CDR3: CASSDSWATEAFF
DNA: TGTGCCAGCAGTGACTCCTGGGCCACTGAAGCTTTCTTT

J: TRBJ1-3
D: -
V: TRBV11-2
length: 15
size: -
CDR3: CASSPDRQSGNTIYF
DNA: TGTGCCAGCAGTCCCGACAGGCAGTCTGGAAACACCATATATTTT

J: TRBJ2-7
D: -
V: TRBV5-1
length: 11
size: -
CDR3: CASRLSYEQYF
DNA: TGCGCCAGCCGTCTAAGCTACGAGCAGTACTTC

J: TRBJ2-7
D: TRBD1
V: TRBV9
length: 14
size: -
CDR3: CASSVGQGAYEQYF
DNA: TGTGCCAGCAGCGTAGGACAGGGGGCCTACGAGCAGTACTTC

J: TRBJ2-2
D: -
V: TRBV6-1
length: 12
size: -
CDR3: CASKSEVGELFF
DNA: TGTGCCAGCAAATCGGAGGTCGGGGAGCTGTTTTTT

J: TRBJ2-1
D: -
V: TRBV5-4
length: 14
size: -
CDR3: CASQQGSSYNEQFF
DNA: TGTGCCAGCCAGCAGGGGAGCTCCTACAATGAGCAGTTCTTC

J: TRBJ2-1
D: -
V: TRBV19
length: 14
size: -
CDR3: CASSRSASYNEQFF
DNA: TGTGCCAGTAGTAGATCAGCCTCCTACAATGAGCAGTTCTTC

J: TRBJ1-4
D: -
V: TRBV2
length: 15
size: -
CDR3: CASSEAGALGEKLFF
DNA: TGTGCCAGCAGTGAAGCGGGGGCGCTCGGTGAAAAACTGTTTTTT

J: TRBJ2-3
D: TRBD2
V: TRBV5-6
length: 14
size: -
CDR3: CASSLGGRTDTQYF
DNA: TGTGCCAGCAGCTTGGGCGGGAGAACAGATACGCAGTATTTT

J: TRBJ1-2
D: -
V: TRBV28
length: 15
size: once
CDR3: CASSTEVRLSHGYTF
DNA: TGTGCCAGCAGTACCGAGGTTCGGCTTTCACATGGCTACACCTTC

J: TRBJ2-7
D: -
V: TRBV5-4
length: 14
size: -
CDR3: CASSTDGGTYEQYF
DNA: TGTGCCAGCAGCACCGATGGGGGTACCTACGAGCAGTACTTC

J: TRBJ1-5
D: TRBD1
V: TRBV29-1
length: 13
size: -
CDR3: CSVGTGSNQPQHF
DNA: TGCAGCGTAGGGACAGGGAGCAATCAGCCCCAGCATTTT

J: TRBJ2-1
D: TRBD2
V: TRBV11-2
length: 14
size: -
CDR3: CASSLLIPGTSEFF
DNA: TGTGCCAGCAGCTTATTAATACCCGGGACTAGTGAGTTCTTC

J: TRBJ1-3
D: -
V: TRBV28
length: 15
size: -
CDR3: CASSLEGPSGNTIYF
DNA: TGTGCCAGCTCCCTTGAGGGACCCTCTGGAAACACCATATATTTT

J: TRBJ2-7
D: TRBD2
V: TRBV7-9
length: 18
size: -
CDR3: CASSPGTSGPLSSYEQYF
DNA: TGTGCCAGCAGTCCCGGGACTAGCGGGCCCCTTTCTTCCTACGAGCAGTACTTC

J: TRBJ2-1
D: -
V: TRBV5-1
length: 12
size: -
CDR3: CASSFDGLWQFF
DNA: TGCGCCAGCAGCTTTGATGGTTTATGGCAGTTCTTC

J: TRBJ2-1
D: TRBD2
V: TRBV30
length: 12
size: -
CDR3: CARTSGSDEQFF
DNA: TGTGCCAGGACTAGCGGGAGCGATGAGCAGTTCTTC

J: TRBJ2-3
D: TRBD1
V: TRBV5-1
length: 13
size: -
CDR3: CASRTGGPDTQYF
DNA: TGCGCCAGCAGGACAGGGGGCCCAGATACGCAGTATTTT

J: TRBJ2-5
D: -
V: TRBV7-3
length: 13
size: -
CDR3: CASSLTVQETQYF
DNA: TGTGCCAGCAGCTTAACGGTCCAAGAGACCCAGTACTTC

J: TRBJ2-7
D: TRBD2
V: TRBV28
length: 15
size: -
CDR3: CASSLQTSGGLGQYF
DNA: TGTGCCAGCAGTTTACAAACTAGCGGCGGATTGGGGCAGTACTTC

J: TRBJ2-3
D: -
V: TRBV9
length: 14
size: -
CDR3: CASSGAGTADTQYF
DNA: TGTGCCAGCAGCGGGGCCGGGACCGCAGATACGCAGTATTTT

J: TRBJ2-7
D: -
V: TRBV29-1
length: 13
size: once
CDR3: CSVGADLSYEQYF
DNA: TGCAGCGTTGGGGCGGATCTCTCCTACGAGCAGTACTTC

J: TRBJ2-2
D: TRBD2
V: TRBV29-1
length: 15
size: -
CDR3: CSVEVSGIDTGELFF
DNA: TGCAGCGTTGAAGTTAGCGGGATAGACACCGGGGAGCTGTTTTTT

J: TRBJ2-7
D: -
V: TRBV5-1
length: 17
size: -
CDR3: CASSLVSGATLAGEQYF
DNA: TGCGCCAGCAGCTTGGTGTCGGGGGCAACACTGGCCGGCGAGCAGTACTTC

J: TRBJ2-7
D: -
V: TRBV7-9
length: 15
size: -
CDR3: CASSYTATVGGEQYF
DNA: TGTGCCAGCAGCTACACCGCGACAGTGGGGGGCGAGCAGTACTTC

J: TRBJ2-3
D: -
V: TRBV5-1
length: 14
size: -
CDR3: CASSWVGSTDTQYF
DNA: TGCGCCAGCAGCTGGGTCGGAAGCACAGATACGCAGTATTTT

J: TRBJ2-1
D: -
V: TRBV6-5
length: 13
size: -
CDR3: CASSLYPWNEQFF
DNA: TGTGCCAGCAGTCTCTATCCCTGGAATGAGCAGTTCTTC

J: TRBJ2-2
D: -
V: TRBV5-4
length: 14
size: -
CDR3: CASSEGPNTGELFF
DNA: TGTGCCAGCAGCGAGGGGCCCAACACCGGGGAGCTGTTTTTT

J: TRBJ2-7
D: TRBD1
V: TRBV5-6
length: 17
size: -
CDR3: CASSLTGTGDGSAEQYF
DNA: TGTGCCAGCAGCTTGACCGGGACAGGGGACGGATCCGCCGAGCAGTACTTC

J: TRBJ1-1
D: -
V: TRBV29-1
length: 15
size: -
CDR3: CSVVLNGLGLAEAFF
DNA: TGCAGCGTCGTACTGAACGGGCTAGGGCTCGCTGAAGCTTTCTTT

J: TRBJ2-1
D: TRBD2
V: TRBV7-4
length: 18
size: -
CDR3: CASSPTVTSGRSYNEQFF
DNA: TGTGCCAGCAGCCCAACGGTGACTAGCGGGAGGTCCTACAATGAGCAGTTCTTC

J: TRBJ1-5
D: TRBD1
V: TRBV18
length: 24
size: -
CDR3: CASSPEPNLNNDRGVPPGNQPQHF
DNA: TGTGCCAGCTCACCTGAGCCAAACTTAAACAATGACAGGGGGGTTCCCCCTGGCAATCAGCCCCAGCATTTT

J: TRBJ2-3
D: -
V: TRBV5-6
length: 16
size: -
CDR3: CASSFIIDRNTDTQYF
DNA: TGTGCCAGCAGCTTCATTATCGACAGAAACACAGATACGCAGTATTTT

J: TRBJ1-1
D: TRBD1
V: TRBV6-6
length: 16
size: -
CDR3: CATTTDRGIVNTEAFF
DNA: TGTGCCACCACCACCGACAGGGGAATAGTAAACACTGAAGCTTTCTTT

J: TRBJ2-1
D: -
V: TRBV29-1
length: 12
size: -
CDR3: CSVVPHNNEQFF
DNA: TGCAGCGTTGTCCCACATAACAATGAGCAGTTCTTC

J: TRBJ2-6
D: TRBD2
V: TRBV18
length: 17
size: -
CDR3: CASSPGRGNSGANVLTF
DNA: TGTGCCAGCTCACCAGGGAGGGGTAATTCTGGGGCCAACGTCCTGACTTTC

J: TRBJ2-1
D: -
V: TRBV2
length: 15
size: -
CDR3: CASSGSLQGYNEQFF
DNA: TGTGCCAGCAGTGGGAGCTTACAGGGTTACAATGAGCAGTTCTTC

J: TRBJ2-7
D: -
V: TRBV2
length: 15
size: -
CDR3: CASSVMTAPLYEQYF
DNA: TGTGCCAGCAGTGTCATGACAGCCCCTCTCTACGAGCAGTACTTC

J: TRBJ1-2
D: -
V: TRBV15
length: 14
size: -
CDR3: CATSRGGSVYGYTF
DNA: TGTGCCACCAGCAGAGGGGGCAGCGTCTATGGCTACACCTTC

J: TRBJ1-1
D: -
V: TRBV5-1
length: 13
size: -
CDR3: CASSFTGNTEAFF
DNA: TGCGCCAGCAGCTTTACAGGGAACACTGAAGCTTTCTTT

J: TRBJ2-7
D: TRBD2
V: TRBV29-1
length: 13
size: once
CDR3: CSVASGLAYEQYF
DNA: TGCAGCGTCGCCTCGGGACTAGCGTACGAGCAGTACTTC

J: TRBJ2-3
D: -
V: TRBV29-1
length: 14
size: -
CDR3: CSVGVAADTDTQYF
DNA: TGCAGCGTGGGGGTCGCGGCGGACACAGATACGCAGTATTTT

J: TRBJ1-5
D: -
V: TRBV28
length: 14
size: -
CDR3: CASSFVGGGQPQHF
DNA: TGTGCCAGCAGTTTTGTGGGGGGCGGACAGCCCCAGCATTTT

J: TRBJ2-3
D: TRBD1
V: TRBV25-1
length: 13
size: -
CDR3: CASRPETGAPQYF
DNA: TGTGCCAGCAGACCAGAGACAGGGGCCCCGCAGTATTTT

J: TRBJ2-7
D: TRBD1
V: TRBV4-3
length: 16
size: -
CDR3: CASSHGGNRGDHEQYF
DNA: TGCGCCAGCAGCCACGGAGGGAACAGGGGGGACCACGAGCAGTACTTC

J: TRBJ2-2
D: TRBD1
V: TRBV2
length: 15
size: -
CDR3: CASSLDRANTGELFF
DNA: TGTGCCAGCAGCCTAGACAGGGCGAACACCGGGGAGCTGTTTTTT

J: TRBJ2-2
D: TRBD1
V: TRBV27
length: 16
size: -
CDR3: CASSFPTGGGTGELFF
DNA: TGTGCCAGCAGTTTTCCGACAGGGGGCGGTACCGGGGAGCTGTTTTTT